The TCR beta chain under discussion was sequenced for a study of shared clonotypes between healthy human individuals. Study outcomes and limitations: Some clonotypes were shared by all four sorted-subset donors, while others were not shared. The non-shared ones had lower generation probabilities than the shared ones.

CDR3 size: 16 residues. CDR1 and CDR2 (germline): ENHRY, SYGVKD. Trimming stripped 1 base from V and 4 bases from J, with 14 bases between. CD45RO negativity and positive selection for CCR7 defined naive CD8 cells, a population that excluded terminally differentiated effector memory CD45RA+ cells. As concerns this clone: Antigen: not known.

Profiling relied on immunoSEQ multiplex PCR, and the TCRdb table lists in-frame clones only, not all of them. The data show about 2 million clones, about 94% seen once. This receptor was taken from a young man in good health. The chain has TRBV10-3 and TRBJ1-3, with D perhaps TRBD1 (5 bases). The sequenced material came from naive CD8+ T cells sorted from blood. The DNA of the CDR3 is TGTGCCATCAGTGAGTTGGTGCAGGGCACCGGAAACACCATATATTTT. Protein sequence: CAISELVQGTGNTIYF.